This is a list of T cell receptor beta chains from one sample in a study of blood T cell repertoires in COVID-19. The data were produced by immunoSEQ multiplex PCR, yet TCRdb's version contains in-frame clones alone and is incomplete. The sample contains about 43,000 clones, roughly 87% of which appear only once. The material sequenced was peripheral blood. Receptor source: a woman aged 60-75 years with acute or convalescent COVID-19. The CDR3 runs from the conserved cysteine through the conserved F or W. The order of the fields is V gene, D gene, clone size, J gene, CDR3 protein, CDR3 DNA. A D gene is named only where the DNA matches it firmly. Size tells how often a clone was seen (once, few, many) or the class of an expanded clone, and some rows leave it out.

v_gene: TRBV4-1
d_gene: TRBD1
abundance: NA
j_gene: TRBJ1-2
CDR3aa: CASSQGGTGINYGYTF
CDR3nt: TGCGCCAGCAGCCAAGGGGGGACAGGGATTAACTATGGCTACACCTTC

v_gene: TRBV7-8
d_gene: NA
abundance: NA
j_gene: TRBJ2-4
CDR3aa: CASSPRTENIQYF
CDR3nt: TGTGCCAGCAGCCCGCGGACAGAAAACATTCAGTACTTC

v_gene: TRBV5-1
d_gene: NA
abundance: NA
j_gene: TRBJ2-7
CDR3aa: CASSPDGQGSEQYF
CDR3nt: TGCGCCAGCAGCCCTGATGGTCAGGGCTCCGAGCAGTACTTC

v_gene: TRBV27
d_gene: NA
abundance: NA
j_gene: TRBJ1-2
CDR3aa: CASSSRTDYGYTF
CDR3nt: TGTGCCAGCAGTTCCCGGACAGACTATGGCTACACCTTC

v_gene: TRBV18
d_gene: TRBD1
abundance: few
j_gene: TRBJ1-1
CDR3aa: CASSAGTGVLRNTEAFF
CDR3nt: TGTGCCAGCTCAGCCGGGACAGGGGTTTTAAGGAACACTGAAGCTTTCTTT

v_gene: TRBV10-3
d_gene: NA
abundance: NA
j_gene: TRBJ1-2
CDR3aa: CAISESSRQNGYGYTF
CDR3nt: TGTGCCATCAGTGAGTCGAGTCGACAGAATGGCTATGGCTACACCTTC

v_gene: TRBV24-1
d_gene: NA
abundance: NA
j_gene: TRBJ2-4
CDR3aa: CATSDPGQSGIQYF
CDR3nt: TGTGCCACCAGTGACCCCGGACAGAGCGGCATTCAGTACTTC

v_gene: TRBV6-1
d_gene: NA
abundance: once
j_gene: TRBJ2-3
CDR3aa: CASSEVGGRDTQYF
CDR3nt: TGTGCCAGCAGTGAAGTAGGTGGGAGAGATACGCAGTATTTT

v_gene: TRBV6-5
d_gene: NA
abundance: NA
j_gene: TRBJ1-1
CDR3aa: CASSYSLNTEAFF
CDR3nt: TGTGCCAGCAGTTACTCTCTTAACACTGAAGCTTTCTTT

v_gene: TRBV11-3
d_gene: NA
abundance: once
j_gene: TRBJ2-1
CDR3aa: CASSPQTGDYNEQFF
CDR3nt: TGTGCCAGCAGCCCTCAAACGGGAGACTACAATGAGCAGTTCTTC

v_gene: TRBV3-1/TRBV3-2
d_gene: NA
abundance: few
j_gene: TRBJ2-7
CDR3aa: CASSQQALAPSYEQYF
CDR3nt: TGTGCCAGCAGCCAACAGGCCCTAGCGCCCAGCTACGAGCAGTACTTC

v_gene: TRBV7-9
d_gene: NA
abundance: NA
j_gene: TRBJ1-4
CDR3aa: CASSLGATNEKLFF
CDR3nt: TGTGCCAGCAGCTTAGGAGCAACTAATGAAAAACTGTTTTTT

v_gene: TRBV10-2
d_gene: NA
abundance: NA
j_gene: TRBJ1-1
CDR3aa: CASSESGGAVNTEAFF
CDR3nt: TGCGCCAGCAGTGAGTCGGGGGGGGCTGTGAACACTGAAGCTTTCTTT

v_gene: TRBV19
d_gene: TRBD2
abundance: NA
j_gene: TRBJ2-3
CDR3aa: CASSPTRLAGAGDTQYF
CDR3nt: TGTGCCAGTAGTCCAACCCGGCTAGCGGGGGCCGGAGATACGCAGTATTTT

v_gene: TRBV4-3
d_gene: NA
abundance: NA
j_gene: TRBJ1-1
CDR3aa: CASSSSTGALGTEAFF
CDR3nt: TGCGCCAGCAGCTCAAGCACAGGTGCTTTGGGCACTGAAGCTTTCTTT

v_gene: TRBV24-1
d_gene: NA
abundance: NA
j_gene: TRBJ2-2
CDR3aa: CATSDLPGTGELFF
CDR3nt: TGTGCCACCAGTGACCTCCCGGGCACCGGGGAGCTGTTTTTT

v_gene: TRBV14
d_gene: TRBD2
abundance: NA
j_gene: TRBJ2-4
CDR3aa: CASSLLAGGNIQYF
CDR3nt: TGTGCCAGCAGCCTATTAGCGGGGGGAAACATTCAGTACTTC

v_gene: TRBV7-2
d_gene: TRBD2
abundance: few
j_gene: TRBJ2-3
CDR3aa: CASSPLGRGAYFTDTQYF
CDR3nt: TGTGCCAGCAGCCCCCTGGGGCGGGGGGCCTATTTCACAGATACGCAGTATTTT

v_gene: TRBV14
d_gene: NA
abundance: NA
j_gene: TRBJ1-6
CDR3aa: CASSQGQDNSPLHF
CDR3nt: TGTGCCAGCAGCCAAGGGCAGGATAATTCACCCCTCCACTTT

v_gene: TRBV6-6
d_gene: TRBD2
abundance: NA
j_gene: TRBJ2-7
CDR3aa: CASSYPTSGVYEQYF
CDR3nt: TGTGCCAGCAGTTACCCGACTAGCGGGGTCTACGAGCAGTACTTC

v_gene: TRBV2
d_gene: TRBD2
abundance: few
j_gene: TRBJ2-1
CDR3aa: CASSAYSGGSYNEQFF
CDR3nt: TGTGCCAGCAGTGCTTATAGCGGGGGCTCCTACAATGAGCAGTTCTTC

v_gene: TRBV18
d_gene: NA
abundance: NA
j_gene: TRBJ1-5
CDR3aa: CASSRARDVLGNQPQHF
CDR3nt: TGTGCCAGCTCACGCGCCCGGGATGTGCTGGGCAATCAGCCCCAGCATTTT

v_gene: TRBV6-2/TRBV6-3
d_gene: NA
abundance: NA
j_gene: TRBJ1-5
CDR3aa: CASNPGESYSNQPQHF
CDR3nt: TGTGCCAGCAACCCTGGGGAGAGCTATAGCAATCAGCCCCAGCATTTT

v_gene: TRBV29-1
d_gene: TRBD1
abundance: NA
j_gene: TRBJ1-1
CDR3aa: CSARTGNTEAFF
CDR3nt: TGCAGCGCGCGGACAGGGAACACTGAAGCTTTCTTT

v_gene: TRBV30
d_gene: NA
abundance: NA
j_gene: TRBJ1-5
CDR3aa: CAWRQGNQPQHF
CDR3nt: TGTGCCTGGCGGCAGGGCAATCAGCCCCAGCATTTT

v_gene: TRBV6-1
d_gene: NA
abundance: NA
j_gene: TRBJ2-7
CDR3aa: CASGDSSYEQYF
CDR3nt: TGTGCCAGCGGTGACAGCTCCTACGAGCAGTACTTC

v_gene: TRBV27
d_gene: NA
abundance: NA
j_gene: TRBJ2-2
CDR3aa: CASGVRAGELFF
CDR3nt: TGTGCCAGCGGAGTGAGGGCCGGGGAGCTGTTTTTT

v_gene: TRBV18
d_gene: TRBD2
abundance: once
j_gene: TRBJ2-7
CDR3aa: CASSTRTSGGVGEQYF
CDR3nt: TGTGCCAGCTCAACCAGGACTAGCGGGGGGGTTGGCGAGCAGTACTTC

v_gene: TRBV7-6
d_gene: NA
abundance: NA
j_gene: TRBJ1-5
CDR3aa: CASSLTQGWEQPQHF
CDR3nt: TGTGCCAGCAGCTTAACTCAGGGTTGGGAACAGCCCCAGCATTTT

v_gene: TRBV2
d_gene: TRBD1
abundance: NA
j_gene: TRBJ1-1
CDR3aa: CASSQEGATEAFF
CDR3nt: TGTGCCAGCAGTCAGGAGGGGGCCACTGAAGCTTTCTTT

v_gene: TRBV3-1/TRBV3-2
d_gene: TRBD1
abundance: NA
j_gene: TRBJ2-7
CDR3aa: CASSQRKGGQGQWVEQYF
CDR3nt: TGTGCCAGCAGCCAAAGAAAAGGCGGACAGGGCCAATGGGTCGAGCAGTACTTC

v_gene: TRBV21-1
d_gene: NA
abundance: NA
j_gene: TRBJ2-5
CDR3aa: CASSPGTGGRETQYF
CDR3nt: TGTGCCAGCAGCCCCGGGACAGGGGGCCGGGAGACCCAGTACTTC

v_gene: TRBV28
d_gene: NA
abundance: NA
j_gene: TRBJ1-2
CDR3aa: CASTLNRDGYTF
CDR3nt: TGTGCCAGCACCCTCAACAGGGATGGCTACACCTTC

v_gene: TRBV6-1
d_gene: NA
abundance: once
j_gene: TRBJ1-3
CDR3aa: CASSEAREYTIYF
CDR3nt: TGTGCCAGCAGTGAAGCGCGGGAATACACCATATATTTT

v_gene: TRBV2
d_gene: TRBD1
abundance: NA
j_gene: TRBJ1-5
CDR3aa: CASRGDRDQPQHF
CDR3nt: TGTGCCAGCAGGGGGGACAGAGATCAGCCCCAGCATTTT

v_gene: TRBV14
d_gene: TRBD1
abundance: NA
j_gene: TRBJ1-6
CDR3aa: CASSPGTGGFYNSPLHF
CDR3nt: TGTGCCAGCAGCCCGGGGACAGGGGGCTTCTATAATTCACCCCTCCACTTT

v_gene: TRBV7-2
d_gene: NA
abundance: NA
j_gene: TRBJ2-3
CDR3aa: CASSDSGRTDTQYF
CDR3nt: TGTGCCAGCAGCGACTCCGGCCGCACAGATACGCAGTATTTT

v_gene: TRBV7-9
d_gene: TRBD1
abundance: NA
j_gene: TRBJ1-6
CDR3aa: CASSSGQVGSPLHF
CDR3nt: TGTGCCAGCAGCTCGGGACAGGTGGGGTCACCCCTCCACTTT

v_gene: TRBV5-6
d_gene: NA
abundance: few
j_gene: TRBJ2-3
CDR3aa: CASSLAGRGPDTQYF
CDR3nt: TGTGCCAGCAGCTTGGCCGGAAGGGGCCCAGATACGCAGTATTTT

v_gene: TRBV20-1
d_gene: NA
abundance: NA
j_gene: TRBJ2-3
CDR3aa: CSATTPDTQYF
CDR3nt: TGCAGTGCTACGACACCAGATACGCAGTATTTT

v_gene: TRBV12-3/TRBV12-4
d_gene: NA
abundance: NA
j_gene: TRBJ1-1
CDR3aa: CASTDGRIAEAFF
CDR3nt: TGTGCCAGCACCGATGGGAGGATCGCTGAAGCTTTCTTT

v_gene: TRBV4-1
d_gene: TRBD1
abundance: NA
j_gene: TRBJ1-5
CDR3aa: CASSQTGQGVNQPQHF
CDR3nt: TGCGCCAGCAGCCAAACGGGACAGGGGGTAAATCAGCCCCAGCATTTT

v_gene: TRBV19
d_gene: TRBD1
abundance: NA
j_gene: TRBJ2-3
CDR3aa: CASRSDRGGDTQYF
CDR3nt: TGTGCCAGTAGATCGGACAGGGGAGGAGATACGCAGTATTTT

v_gene: TRBV4-3
d_gene: NA
abundance: NA
j_gene: TRBJ1-4
CDR3aa: CASSRLGSEKLFF
CDR3nt: TGCGCCAGCAGCCGACTAGGTTCGGAAAAACTGTTTTTT

v_gene: TRBV6-5
d_gene: NA
abundance: NA
j_gene: TRBJ1-2
CDR3aa: CASSYRQIGYGYTF
CDR3nt: TGTGCCAGCAGTTACCGACAGATTGGCTATGGCTACACCTTC

v_gene: TRBV7-9
d_gene: NA
abundance: NA
j_gene: TRBJ2-7
CDR3aa: CASRPGYSSYEQYF
CDR3nt: TGTGCCAGCCGTCCGGGGTATAGCTCCTACGAGCAGTACTTC

v_gene: TRBV2
d_gene: TRBD1
abundance: NA
j_gene: TRBJ1-4
CDR3aa: CASRARTGTGGEKLFF
CDR3nt: TGTGCCAGCAGAGCGCGAACCGGGACAGGGGGTGAAAAACTGTTTTTT

v_gene: TRBV30
d_gene: TRBD1
abundance: NA
j_gene: TRBJ1-1
CDR3aa: CAWRDRVLTEAFF
CDR3nt: TGTGCCTGGCGGGACAGGGTTTTAACTGAAGCTTTCTTT